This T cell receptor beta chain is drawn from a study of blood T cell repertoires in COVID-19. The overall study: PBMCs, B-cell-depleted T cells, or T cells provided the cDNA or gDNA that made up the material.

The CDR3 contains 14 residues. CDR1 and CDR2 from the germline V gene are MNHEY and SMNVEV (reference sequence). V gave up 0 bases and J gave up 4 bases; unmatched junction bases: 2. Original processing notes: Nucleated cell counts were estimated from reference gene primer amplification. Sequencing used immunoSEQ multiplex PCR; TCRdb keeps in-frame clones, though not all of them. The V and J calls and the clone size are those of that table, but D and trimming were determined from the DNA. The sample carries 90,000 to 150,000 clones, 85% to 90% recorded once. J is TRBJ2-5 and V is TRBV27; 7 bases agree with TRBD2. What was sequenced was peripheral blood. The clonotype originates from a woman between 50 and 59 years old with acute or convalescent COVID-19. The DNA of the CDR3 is TGTGCCAGCAGTTTATCGGGGGGGGGAGAGACCCAGTACTTC. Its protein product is CASSLSGGGETQYF.